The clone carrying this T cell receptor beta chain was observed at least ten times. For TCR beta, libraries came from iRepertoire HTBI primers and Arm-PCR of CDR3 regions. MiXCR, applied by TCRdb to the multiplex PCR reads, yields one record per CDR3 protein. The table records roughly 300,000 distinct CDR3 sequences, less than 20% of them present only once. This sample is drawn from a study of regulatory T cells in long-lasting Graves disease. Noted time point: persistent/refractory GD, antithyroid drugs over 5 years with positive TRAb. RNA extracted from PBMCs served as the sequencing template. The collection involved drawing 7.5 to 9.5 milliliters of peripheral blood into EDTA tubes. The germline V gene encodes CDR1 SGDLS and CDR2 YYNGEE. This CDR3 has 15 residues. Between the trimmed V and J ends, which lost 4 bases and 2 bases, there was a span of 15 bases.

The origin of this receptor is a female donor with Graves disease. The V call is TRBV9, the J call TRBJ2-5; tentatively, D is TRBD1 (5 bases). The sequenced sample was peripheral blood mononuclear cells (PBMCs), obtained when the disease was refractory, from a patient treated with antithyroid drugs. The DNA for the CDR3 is TGTGCCAGCAGCTCAAGGGGTGGTGGACAAGAGACCCAGTACTTC. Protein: CASSSRGGGQETQYF.